This T cell receptor (beta chain) comes out of a study of T cell repertoires in cytomegalovirus infection. Overall study context: Both recently identified HLA-C-restricted and well-studied HLA-B-restricted CMV epitopes were used in the study.

A single record per CDR3 protein comes from TCRdb applying MiXCR to the reads. The data contain under 130,000 distinct CDR3 sequences, around 45% of them singletons. General observations from the study: Based on cumulative public TCR beta family frequency, carriers of CMV plus the relevant HLA were identified.

As concerns this clonotype: Its antigen is not identified.

The sequencing used CD8+ T cells from cultured PBMCs, collected from culture after CMV antigen stimulation. This receptor was obtained from a human donor in good health (CMV status not recorded). Some clones in this sample may be carry-over from other donors' samples.

CDR3 nucleotides: TGCAGTGCGGCGGAGAGCTCCTACGAGCAGTACTTC. Its protein is CSAAESSYEQYF. The chain combines TRBV20-1 with TRBJ2-7; the D is unclear. This CDR3 comprises 12 residues. The V end was cut by 6 bases, the J end by 0 bases, with 9 bases between. The V gene's germline CDR1 is DFQATT and CDR2 SNEGSKA (reference sequence).